This T cell receptor beta chain was retrieved from a study of read filtering for tumor transcriptome and immune sequencing. The CDR3 length is 15 residues. Trimming cost V 6 bases and J 2 bases; bases outside gene matches: 5. CDR1 LNHDA and CDR2 SQIVND come from the germline V gene (reference sequence). This clonotype was counted at least ten times. This library used 300 to 500 ng RNA and molecular barcoded adaptors spanning alpha/delta and beta/gamma chains. MiXCR, applied by TCRdb to the reads, yields one record per CDR3 protein. The data show 8,500 to 9,500 distinct CDR3 sequences, approximately 16% seen once.

The V call is TRBV19, the J call TRBJ2-1; TRBD1 matches at 9 bases. What was sequenced was a population of CD138-negative cells sorted from bone marrow. The sequence was collected from a donor aged 40 or over with multiple myeloma. CDR3 DNA sequence: TGTGCCAGTAGGCGGACAGGGGCAGCCTACAATGAGCAGTTCTTC. Translation: CASRRTGAAYNEQFF.